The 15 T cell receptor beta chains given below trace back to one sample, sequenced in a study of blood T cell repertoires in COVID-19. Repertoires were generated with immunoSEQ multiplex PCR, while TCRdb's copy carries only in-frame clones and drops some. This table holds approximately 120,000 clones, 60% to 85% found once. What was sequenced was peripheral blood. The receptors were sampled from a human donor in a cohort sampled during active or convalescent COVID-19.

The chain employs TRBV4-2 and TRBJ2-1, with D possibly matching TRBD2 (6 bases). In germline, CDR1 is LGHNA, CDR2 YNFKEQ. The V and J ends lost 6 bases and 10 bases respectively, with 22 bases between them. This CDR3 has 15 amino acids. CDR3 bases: TGTGCCAGCAGTTTCGGGACTGAAACGTTCAGGGAGCAGTTCTTC. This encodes CASSFGTETFREQFF.

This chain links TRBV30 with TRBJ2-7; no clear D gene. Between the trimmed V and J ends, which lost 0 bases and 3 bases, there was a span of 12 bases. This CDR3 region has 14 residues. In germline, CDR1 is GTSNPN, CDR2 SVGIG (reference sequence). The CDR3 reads CAWSVHLAVYEQYF. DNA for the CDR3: TGTGCCTGGAGTGTACATTTAGCCGTCTACGAGCAGTACTTC.

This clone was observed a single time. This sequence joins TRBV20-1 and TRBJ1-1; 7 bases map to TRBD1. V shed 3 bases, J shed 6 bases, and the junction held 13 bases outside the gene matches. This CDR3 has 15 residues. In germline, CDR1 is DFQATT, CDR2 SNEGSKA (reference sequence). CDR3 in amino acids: CSASKLGTVAPEAFF. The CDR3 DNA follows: TGCAGTGCTAGTAAACTCGGGACAGTGGCCCCTGAAGCTTTCTTT.

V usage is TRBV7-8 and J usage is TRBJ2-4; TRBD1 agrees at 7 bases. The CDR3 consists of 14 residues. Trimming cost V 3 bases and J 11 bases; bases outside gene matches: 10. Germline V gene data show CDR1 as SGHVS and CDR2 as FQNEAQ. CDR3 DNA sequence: TGTGCCAGCAGCTTTGGGGGAGACAGGGTTTTTCAGTACTTC. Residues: CASSFGGDRVFQYF.

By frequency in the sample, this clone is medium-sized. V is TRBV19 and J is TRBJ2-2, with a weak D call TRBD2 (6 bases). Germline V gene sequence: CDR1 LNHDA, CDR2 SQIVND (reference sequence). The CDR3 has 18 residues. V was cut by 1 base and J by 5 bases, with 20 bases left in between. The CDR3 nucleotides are TGTGCCAGTAGTATAGTAAAGGGGCGGGAACTCCTGACCGGGGAGCTGTTTTTT. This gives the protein CASSIVKGRELLTGELFF.

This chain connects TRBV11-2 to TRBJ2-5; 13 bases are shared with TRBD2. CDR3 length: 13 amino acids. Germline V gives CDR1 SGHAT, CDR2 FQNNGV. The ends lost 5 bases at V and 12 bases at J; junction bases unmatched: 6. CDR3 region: CASSNGLAGEEYF. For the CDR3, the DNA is TGTGCCAGCAGCAATGGACTAGCGGGGGAAGAGTACTTC. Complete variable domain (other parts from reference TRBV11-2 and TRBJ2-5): EAGVAQSPRYKIIEKRQSVAFWCNPISGHATLYWYQQILGQGPKLLIQFQNNGVVDDSQLPKDRFSAERLKGVDSTLKIQPAKLEDSAVYLCASSNGLAGEEYFGPGTRLLVL.

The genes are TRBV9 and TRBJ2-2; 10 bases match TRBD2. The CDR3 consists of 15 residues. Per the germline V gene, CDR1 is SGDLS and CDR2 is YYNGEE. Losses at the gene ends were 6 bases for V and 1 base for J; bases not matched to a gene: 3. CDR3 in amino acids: CASTGLAVNTGELFF. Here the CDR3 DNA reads TGTGCCAGCACAGGACTAGCGGTGAACACCGGGGAGCTGTTTTTT. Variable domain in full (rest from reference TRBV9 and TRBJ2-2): DSGVTQTPKHLITATGQRVTLRCSPRSGDLSVYWYQQSLDQGLQFLIQYYNGEERAKGNILERFSAQQFPDLHSELNLSSLELGDSALYFCASTGLAVNTGELFFGEGSRLTVL.

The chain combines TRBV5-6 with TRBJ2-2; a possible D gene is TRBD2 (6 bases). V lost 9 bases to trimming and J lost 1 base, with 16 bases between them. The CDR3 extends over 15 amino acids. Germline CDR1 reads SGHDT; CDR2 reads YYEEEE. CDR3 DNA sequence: TGTGCCACCCGGGACTCGGGGATGAACACCGGGGAGCTGTTTTTT. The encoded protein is CATRDSGMNTGELFF.

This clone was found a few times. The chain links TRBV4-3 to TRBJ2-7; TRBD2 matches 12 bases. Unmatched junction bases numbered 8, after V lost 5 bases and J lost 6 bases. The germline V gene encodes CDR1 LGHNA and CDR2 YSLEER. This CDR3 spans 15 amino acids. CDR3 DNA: TGCGCCAGCAGCGCTCGACTAGCGGGAGTATCCGAGCAGTACTTC. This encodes CASSARLAGVSEQYF.

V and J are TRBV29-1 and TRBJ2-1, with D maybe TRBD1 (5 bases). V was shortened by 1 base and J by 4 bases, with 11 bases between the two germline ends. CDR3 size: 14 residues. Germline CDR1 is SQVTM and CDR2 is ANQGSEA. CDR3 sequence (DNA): TGCAGCGTTGAAGGACCCAGGGTATACAATGAGCAGTTCTTC. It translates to CSVEGPRVYNEQFF.

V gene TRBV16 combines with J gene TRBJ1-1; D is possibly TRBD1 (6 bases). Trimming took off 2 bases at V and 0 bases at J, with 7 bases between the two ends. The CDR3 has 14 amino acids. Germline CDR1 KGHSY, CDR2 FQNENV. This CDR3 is CASSQGQMNTEAFF. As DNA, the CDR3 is TGTGCCAGCAGCCAAGGACAGATGAACACTGAAGCTTTCTTT.

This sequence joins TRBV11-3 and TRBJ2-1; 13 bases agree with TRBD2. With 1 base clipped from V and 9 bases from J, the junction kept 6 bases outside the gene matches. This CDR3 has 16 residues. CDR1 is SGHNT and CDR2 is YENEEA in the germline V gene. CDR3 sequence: CASSLVGTSGKSEQFF. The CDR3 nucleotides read TGTGCCAGCAGCTTAGTGGGGACTAGCGGGAAGAGTGAGCAGTTCTTC. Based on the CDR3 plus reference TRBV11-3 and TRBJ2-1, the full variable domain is EAGVVQSPRYKIIEKKQPVAFWCNPISGHNTLYWYLQNLGQGPELLIRYENEEAVDDSQLPKDRFSAERLKGVDSTLKIQPAELGDSAVYLCASSLVGTSGKSEQFFGPGTRLTVL.

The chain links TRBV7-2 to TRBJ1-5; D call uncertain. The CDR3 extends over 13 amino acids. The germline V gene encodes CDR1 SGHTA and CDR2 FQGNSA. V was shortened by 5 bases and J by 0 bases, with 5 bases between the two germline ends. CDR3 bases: TGTGCCAGCAGCCCGTATAGCAATCAGCCCCAGCATTTT. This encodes CASSPYSNQPQHF.

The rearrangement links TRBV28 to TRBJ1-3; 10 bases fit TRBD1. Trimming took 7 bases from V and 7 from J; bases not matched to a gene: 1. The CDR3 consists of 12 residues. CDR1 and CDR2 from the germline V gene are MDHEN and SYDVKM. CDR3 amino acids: CASKDRGNTIYF. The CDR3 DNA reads TGTGCCAGCAAGGACAGGGGGAACACCATATATTTT. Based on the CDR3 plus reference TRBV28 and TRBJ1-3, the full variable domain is DVKVTQSSRYLVKRTGEKVFLECVQDMDHENMFWYRQDPGLGLRLIYFSYDVKMKEKGDIPEGYSVSREKKERFSLILESASTNQTSMYLCASKDRGNTIYFGEGSWLTVV.

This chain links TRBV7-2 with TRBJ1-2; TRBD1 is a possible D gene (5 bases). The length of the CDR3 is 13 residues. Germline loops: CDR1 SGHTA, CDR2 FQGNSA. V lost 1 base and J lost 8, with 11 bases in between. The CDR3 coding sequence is TGTGCCAGCAGCTTAGGGCAGGGTGAGGGCTACACCTTC. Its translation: CASSLGQGEGYTF.